This TCR beta chain came from a study of T cell repertoires in cytomegalovirus infection. Study in general: Carrying CMV and the relevant HLA type showed in public TCR beta signatures. General study points: CMV-specific HLA-C-restricted TCR beta clonotypes dominated the ex vivo response. The study identified carriers of CMV plus the relevant HLA from cumulative public TCR beta family frequency.

Each CDR3 protein is one row after TCRdb ran MiXCR on the reads. The sample includes approximately 250,000 distinct CDR3 sequences, about 5.9% of them seen just once. The sample holds many counts of this clonotype. As yet, its antigen is unknown. Trimming took off 2 bases at V and 4 bases at J, with 8 bases between the two ends. This CDR3 region has 13 residues. Germline values: CDR1 MDHEN, CDR2 SYDVKM. This TCR was recovered from a human donor in good health (CMV status not recorded). Some clones in this sample may be carry-over from other donors' samples. Sequencing was performed on PBMCs. The genes are TRBV28 and TRBJ1-2; no reliable D call. The chain's CDR3 is CASSLRGFYGYTF. The CDR3 DNA reads TGTGCCAGCAGTTTAAGAGGGTTCTATGGCTACACCTTC.